This T cell receptor (beta chain) was retrieved from a study of CD8 T cells in Susac syndrome. Study in general: There were Susac syndrome patients who were therapy-naive at blood draw, others on corticosteroids, and others on intravenous immunoglobulin alone. Study outcomes and limitations: Susac-specific public clones were found in both the total CD8+ and the CD8+ TEMRA repertoires, with some 16 in the former and several in the latter.

As concerns this clonotype: As yet, its antigen is unknown.

All included Susac syndrome patients satisfied recently defined diagnostic criteria for definite or probable disease. Reverse transcription of roughly 0.45 to 1 ug RNA was performed with random hexamers. TCRdb re-derived calls from the immunoSEQ multiplex PCR reads in MiXCR, one entry per CDR3 protein. The repertoire holds 100,000 to 150,000 distinct CDR3 sequences, just under 95% seen once, with 0.2% to 0.25% in the top ten. The CDR3 runs 13 residues. Per the germline V gene, CDR1 is LNHDA and CDR2 is SQIVND (reference sequence). V lost 0 bases to trimming and J lost 9 bases, with 9 bases between them.

This TCR derives from a human donor with Susac syndrome. The rearrangement links TRBV19 to TRBJ2-1; D is possibly TRBD2 (6 bases). The material sequenced was CD8+ T cells from PBMCs. The DNA of the CDR3 is TGTGCCAGTAGTATAGATCTGGAGGGTGAGCAGTTCTTC. The encoded protein is CASSIDLEGEQFF.